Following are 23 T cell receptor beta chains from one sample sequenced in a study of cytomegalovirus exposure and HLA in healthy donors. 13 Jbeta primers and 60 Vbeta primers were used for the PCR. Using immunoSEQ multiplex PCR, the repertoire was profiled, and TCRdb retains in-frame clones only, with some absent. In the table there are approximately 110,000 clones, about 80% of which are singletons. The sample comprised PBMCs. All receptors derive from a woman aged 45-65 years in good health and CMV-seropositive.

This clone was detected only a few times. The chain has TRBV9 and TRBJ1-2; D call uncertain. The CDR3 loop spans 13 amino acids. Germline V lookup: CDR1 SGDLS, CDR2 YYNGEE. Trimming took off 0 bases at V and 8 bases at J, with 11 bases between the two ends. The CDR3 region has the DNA TGTGCCAGCAGCGTAGATCCAGGAAAGGGCTACACCTTC. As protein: CASSVDPGKGYTF.

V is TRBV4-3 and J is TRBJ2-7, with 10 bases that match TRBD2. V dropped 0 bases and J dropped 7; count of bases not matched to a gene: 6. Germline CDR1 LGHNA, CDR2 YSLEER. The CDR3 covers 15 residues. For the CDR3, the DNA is TGCGCCAGCAGCCAAGACCTAGCGGGGGCAGGAGAGCAGTACTTC. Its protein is CASSQDLAGAGEQYF.

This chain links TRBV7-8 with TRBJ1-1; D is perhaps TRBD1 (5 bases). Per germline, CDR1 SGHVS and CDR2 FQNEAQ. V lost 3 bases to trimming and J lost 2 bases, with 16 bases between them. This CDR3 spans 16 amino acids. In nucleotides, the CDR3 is TGTGCCAGCAGCTTTTCCGTGACAGACGGAAACACTGAAGCTTTCTTT. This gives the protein CASSFSVTDGNTEAFF.

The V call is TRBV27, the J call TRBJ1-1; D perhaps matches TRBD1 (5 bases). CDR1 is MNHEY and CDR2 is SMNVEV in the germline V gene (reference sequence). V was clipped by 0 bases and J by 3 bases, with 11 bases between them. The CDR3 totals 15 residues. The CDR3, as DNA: TGTGCCAGCAGTTTATCCGCAGGGTGGGACACTGAAGCTTTCTTT. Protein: CASSLSAGWDTEAFF.

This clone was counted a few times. The chain's CDR3 is CASSYSGQGLTDTQYF. The CDR3 region has the DNA TGTGCCAGCAGTTACTCGGGACAGGGTTTGACAGATACGCAGTATTTT. This chain joins TRBV6-5 and TRBJ2-3; 9 bases agree with TRBD1. The CDR3 contains 16 residues. Germline V gives CDR1 MNHEY, CDR2 SVGAGI. V was clipped by 0 bases and J by 3 bases; unmatched bases: 4.

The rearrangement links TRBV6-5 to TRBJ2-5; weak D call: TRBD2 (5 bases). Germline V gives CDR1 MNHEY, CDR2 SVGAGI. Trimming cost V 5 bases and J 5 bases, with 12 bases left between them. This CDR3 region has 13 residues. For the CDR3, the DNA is TGTGCCAGCAGTATACAGCGGAGGGAGACCCAGTACTTC. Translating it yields CASSIQRRETQYF.

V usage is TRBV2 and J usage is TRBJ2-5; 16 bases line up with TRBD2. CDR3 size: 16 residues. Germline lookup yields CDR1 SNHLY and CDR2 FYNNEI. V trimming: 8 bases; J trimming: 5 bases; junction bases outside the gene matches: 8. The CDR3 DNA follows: TGTGCCAGCGGGGGGACTAGCGGGGGGGCCAGGGAGACCCAGTACTTC. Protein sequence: CASGGTSGGARETQYF.

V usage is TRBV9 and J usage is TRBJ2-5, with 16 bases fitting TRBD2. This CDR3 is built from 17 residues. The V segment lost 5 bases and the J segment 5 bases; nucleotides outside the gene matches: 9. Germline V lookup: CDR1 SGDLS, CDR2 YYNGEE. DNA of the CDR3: TGTGCCAGCAGTGGAGGGACTAGCGGGGGGGCGGAGGAGACCCAGTACTTC. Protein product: CASSGGTSGGAEETQYF.

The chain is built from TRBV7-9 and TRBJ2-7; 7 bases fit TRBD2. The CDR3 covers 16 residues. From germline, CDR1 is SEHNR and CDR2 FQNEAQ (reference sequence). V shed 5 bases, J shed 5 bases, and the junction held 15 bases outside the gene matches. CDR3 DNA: TGTGCCAGCAGCCTAGGGAACCTCGGACTAGTTAACGAGCAGTACTTC. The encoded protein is CASSLGNLGLVNEQYF.

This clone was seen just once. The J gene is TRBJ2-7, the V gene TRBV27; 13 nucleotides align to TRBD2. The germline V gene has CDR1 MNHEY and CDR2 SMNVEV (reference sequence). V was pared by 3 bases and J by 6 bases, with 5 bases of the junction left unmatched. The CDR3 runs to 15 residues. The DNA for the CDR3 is TGTGCCAGCAGTTTGGGGACTAGCGGGACGTCCGAGCAGTACTTC. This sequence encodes CASSLGTSGTSEQYF.

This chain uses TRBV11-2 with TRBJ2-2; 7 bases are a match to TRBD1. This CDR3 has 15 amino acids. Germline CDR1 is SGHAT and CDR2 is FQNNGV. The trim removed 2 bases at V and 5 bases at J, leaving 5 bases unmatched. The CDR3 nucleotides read TGTGCCAGCAGCTTAAACAGGGGTGTTACCGGGGAGCTGTTTTTT. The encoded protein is CASSLNRGVTGELFF.

The CDR3 DNA sequence: TGTGCCAGTAGTTTTGACAGTTCTGGGGCCAACGTCCTGACTTTC. It translates to CASSFDSSGANVLTF. The V call is TRBV19, the J call TRBJ2-6; the D gene is possibly TRBD1 (5 bases). This CDR3 has 15 amino acids. The V and J ends lost 5 bases and 1 base respectively, with 9 bases between them. Germline V gene lookup returns CDR1 LNHDA and CDR2 SQIVND (reference sequence).

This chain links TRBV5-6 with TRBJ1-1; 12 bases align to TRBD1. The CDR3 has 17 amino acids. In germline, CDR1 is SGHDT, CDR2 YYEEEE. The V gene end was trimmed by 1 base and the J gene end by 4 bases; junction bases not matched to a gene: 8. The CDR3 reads CASSLRGTGGLGTEAFF. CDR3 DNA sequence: TGTGCCAGCAGCTTGCGCGGGACAGGGGGCTTGGGCACTGAAGCTTTCTTT.

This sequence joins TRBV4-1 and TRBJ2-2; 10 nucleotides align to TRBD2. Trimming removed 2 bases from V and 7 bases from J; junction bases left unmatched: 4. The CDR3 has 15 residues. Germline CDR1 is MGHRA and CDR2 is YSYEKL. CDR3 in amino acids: CASSQWASGSGELFF. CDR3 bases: TGCGCCAGCAGCCAATGGGCTAGCGGGAGCGGGGAGCTGTTTTTT.

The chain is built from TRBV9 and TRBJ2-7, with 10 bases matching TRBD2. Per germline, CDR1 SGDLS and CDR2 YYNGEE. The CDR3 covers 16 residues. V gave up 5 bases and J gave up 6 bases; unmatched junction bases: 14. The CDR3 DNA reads TGTGCCAGCAGTAGGGGATTCAGCGGGGGGGCCGTCGAGCAGTACTTC. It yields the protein CASSRGFSGGAVEQYF. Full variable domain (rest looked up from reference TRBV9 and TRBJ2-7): DSGVTQTPKHLITATGQRVTLRCSPRSGDLSVYWYQQSLDQGLQFLIQYYNGEERAKGNILERFSAQQFPDLHSELNLSSLELGDSALYFCASSRGFSGGAVEQYFGPGTRLTVT.

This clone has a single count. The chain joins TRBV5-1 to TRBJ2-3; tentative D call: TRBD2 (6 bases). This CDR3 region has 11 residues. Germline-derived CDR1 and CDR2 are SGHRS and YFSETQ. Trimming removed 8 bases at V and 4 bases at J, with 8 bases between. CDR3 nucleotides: TGCGCCAGTACGGGAGCAGATACGCAGTATTTT. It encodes CASTGADTQYF.

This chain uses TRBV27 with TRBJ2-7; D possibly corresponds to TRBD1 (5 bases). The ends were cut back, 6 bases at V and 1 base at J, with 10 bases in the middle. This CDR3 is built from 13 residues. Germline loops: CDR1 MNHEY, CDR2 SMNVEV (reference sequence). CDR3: CASRTTASYEQYF. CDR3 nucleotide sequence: TGTGCCAGCAGGACGACAGCTTCCTACGAGCAGTACTTC.

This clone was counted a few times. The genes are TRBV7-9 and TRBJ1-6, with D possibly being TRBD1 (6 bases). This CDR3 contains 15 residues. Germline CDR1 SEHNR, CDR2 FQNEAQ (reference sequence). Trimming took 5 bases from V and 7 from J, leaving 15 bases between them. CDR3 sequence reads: CASSETTGWNSPLHF. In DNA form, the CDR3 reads TGTGCCAGCAGCGAGACGACAGGTTGGAATTCACCCCTCCACTTT. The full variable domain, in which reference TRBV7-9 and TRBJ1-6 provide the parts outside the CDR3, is DTGVSQNPRHKITKRGQNVTFRCDPISEHNRLYWYRQTLGQGPEFLTYFQNEAQLEKSRLLSDRFSAERPKGSFSTLEIQRTEQGDSAMYLCASSETTGWNSPLHFGNGTRLTVT.

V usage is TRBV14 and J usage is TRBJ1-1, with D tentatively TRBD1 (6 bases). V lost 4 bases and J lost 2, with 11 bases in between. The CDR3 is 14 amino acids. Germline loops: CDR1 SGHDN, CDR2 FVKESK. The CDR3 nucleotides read TGTGCCAGCAGCCCCACGGACAGAAACACTGAAGCTTTCTTT. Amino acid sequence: CASSPTDRNTEAFF.

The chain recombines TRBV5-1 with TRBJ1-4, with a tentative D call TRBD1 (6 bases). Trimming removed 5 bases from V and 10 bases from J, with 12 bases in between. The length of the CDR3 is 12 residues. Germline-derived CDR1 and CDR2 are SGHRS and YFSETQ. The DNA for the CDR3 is TGCGCCAGCAGGGAGGACAGTGGAAAACTGTTTTTT. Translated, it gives CASREDSGKLFF.

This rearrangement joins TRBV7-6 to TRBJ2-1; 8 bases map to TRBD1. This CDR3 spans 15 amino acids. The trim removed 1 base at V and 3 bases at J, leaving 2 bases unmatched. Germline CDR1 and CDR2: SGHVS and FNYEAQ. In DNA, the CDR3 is TGTGCCAGCAGCTTAGAAGGACAGGGCTACAATGAGCAGTTCTTC. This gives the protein CASSLEGQGYNEQFF.

The CDR3 loop reads CASSSTQNTEAFF. The CDR3 DNA reads as TGTGCCAGCTCATCGACACAGAACACTGAAGCTTTCTTT. The chain is built from TRBV18 and TRBJ1-1; D uncertain. V gave up 5 bases and J gave up 1 base, with 8 bases separating them. CDR3 size: 13 residues. Germline CDR1 and CDR2: KGHSH and LQKENI.

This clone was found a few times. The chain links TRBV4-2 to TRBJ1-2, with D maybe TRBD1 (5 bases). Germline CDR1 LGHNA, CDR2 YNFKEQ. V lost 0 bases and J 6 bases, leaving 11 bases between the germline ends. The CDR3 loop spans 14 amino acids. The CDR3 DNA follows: TGTGCCAGCAGCCAAGATGGCAGGGTCAATGGCTACACCTTC. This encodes CASSQDGRVNGYTF.